Listed here is a single T cell receptor beta chain. The record originates from a study of blood T cell repertoires in COVID-19. Overall study context: Acute-phase and convalescent COVID-19 samples originated in the United States, Italy and Spain. PBMCs, B-cell-depleted T cells, or T cells provided the cDNA or gDNA that made up the material.

Authors' processing steps: Estimated nucleated cell counts came from reference gene primer amplification. Data came from immunoSEQ multiplex PCR; TCRdb stores just in-frame clones and leaves some out. V, J and clone size are those of that table, while D and trimming were read from the DNA. The table includes about 40,000 clones, roughly 87% detected once. Deletions cut 2 bases from V and 6 bases from J, with 16 bases between. Germline V gene sequence: CDR1 LNHNV, CDR2 YYDKDF (reference sequence). CDR3 length: 15 amino acids. The V call is TRBV15, the J call TRBJ1-2; the D is unclear. The TCR comes from a woman at least 80 years old with active COVID-19. The sample taken for sequencing was peripheral blood. In DNA, the CDR3 is TGTGCCACCAGCAGAAATGGGGAGCTCAAGGATGGCTACACCTTC. The encoded protein is CATSRNGELKDGYTF.